This TCR beta chain was sequenced in a study of a mutant IDH1 vaccine in newly diagnosed glioma. About the research overall: Patients received vaccination from 4-6 weeks after radiotherapy alone, or with temozolomide cycles. Beforehand, treatment had been radiotherapy, temozolomide, or both; the majority received both.

Trimming took off 6 bases at V and 2 bases at J, with 14 bases between the two ends. Germline V gives CDR1 MDHEN, CDR2 SYDVKM. This CDR3 is 15 amino acids long. As concerns this clone: Antigen: not known.

General study findings and limits: Pseudoprogression looked unconnected to shifts in top peripheral T cell clonotypes.

The time point was: week 11, during vaccination. Vaccination used 300 ug of mutant IDH1 20-mer peptide per dose, with topical imiquimod. The assay was immunoSEQ multiplex PCR, and TCRdb's table has in-frame clones only and misses some. The table records tens of thousands of clones, 80% of them present only once. The material sequenced was PBMCs, taken from a glioma patient whose treatment included an IDH1 peptide vaccine. The TCR originated in a man between 50 and 59 years old with glioma. V and J are TRBV28 and TRBJ1-5; maybe TRBD1 (6 bases). The DNA for the CDR3 is TGTGCCAGCAGCCTGAGGGGGAGAGGCAATCAGCCCCAGCATTTT. Translated, it gives CASSLRGRGNQPQHF.